Listed here are 18 T cell receptor beta chains from one sample, sequenced in a study of shared clonotypes between healthy human individuals. Generated by immunoSEQ multiplex PCR, the TCRdb table keeps only in-frame clones and is missing some. The sample holds over a million clones, approximately 96% seen once. Source material: naive CD4+ T cells sorted from blood. Subset noted: CD45RA+ positively selected. Receptor source: a man aged 25-45 years in good health.

CDR3 bases: TGCGCCAGCAGCCAAGACCCGCCGAGGACAGGAGATGAAAAACTGTTTTTT. Translation gives CASSQDPPRTGDEKLFF. The J gene is TRBJ1-4, the V gene TRBV4-3; 7 positions match TRBD1. With V trimmed by 0 bases and J by 6 bases, 10 bases remained unmatched. Germline lookup yields CDR1 LGHNA and CDR2 YSLEER. The CDR3 sequence is 17 residues long.

The chain uses TRBV6-9 and TRBJ2-7, with 13 bases identical to TRBD2. With V trimmed by 8 bases and J by 2 bases, 3 bases remained unmatched. The CDR3 has 14 residues. Looked up from germline, CDR1 is MNHGY and CDR2 is SVAAGI. CDR3 nucleotides: TGTGCCAGCTTCGGACTAGCGGGAGCCTACGAGCAGTACTTC. Amino acids: CASFGLAGAYEQYF.

The rearrangement joins TRBV9 to TRBJ2-7; 10 bases match TRBD2. Per germline, CDR1 SGDLS and CDR2 YYNGEE. Trimming took 2 bases from V and 4 from J; bases not matched to a gene: 3. The CDR3 is made up of 14 amino acids. The CDR3 nucleotides read TGTGCCAGCAGCGTTAGCGGGAGGTCATACGAGCAGTACTTC. Translating gives CASSVSGRSYEQYF.

The rearrangement joins TRBV9 to TRBJ1-3; 8 nucleotides match TRBD1. Germline lookup yields CDR1 SGDLS and CDR2 YYNGEE. This CDR3 has 15 amino acids. After removal of 0 bases from V and 2 bases from J, the junction contained 1 base not matched to a gene. CDR3 nucleotide sequence: TGTGCCAGCAGCGTAGCGACAGGGGCTGGAAACACCATATATTTT. Its protein is CASSVATGAGNTIYF.

The chain carries TRBV6-5 and TRBJ1-5; D perhaps matches TRBD1 (6 bases). The CDR3 covers 15 residues. Looked up from germline, CDR1 is MNHEY and CDR2 is SVGAGI. V was trimmed by 6 bases and J by 2 bases, leaving 14 bases between them. CDR3 in amino acids: CASRPTGSGNQPQHF. DNA for the CDR3: TGTGCCAGCAGACCCACAGGGTCTGGCAATCAGCCCCAGCATTTT.

The chain employs TRBV5-6 and TRBJ1-1; D not certain. The ends were cut back, 4 bases at V and 0 bases at J, with 13 bases in the middle. From germline, CDR1 is SGHDT and CDR2 YYEEEE. The CDR3 loop spans 15 amino acids. The CDR3 nucleotides are TGTGCCAGCAGCCCCTCGGCCAGGCTGAACACTGAAGCTTTCTTT. Its translation: CASSPSARLNTEAFF.

The V call is TRBV28, the J call TRBJ1-4, with 8 nucleotides matching TRBD1. The CDR3 runs 15 residues. Germline V gene lookup returns CDR1 MDHEN and CDR2 SYDVKM. Trimming at V came to 3 bases and at J to 8 bases, leaving 8 bases not matched to a gene. The CDR3 loop is CASSLAGGEREKLFF. CDR3 sequence (DNA): TGTGCCAGCAGTTTGGCAGGGGGCGAGCGGGAAAAACTGTTTTTT.

This clone appeared once. V gene TRBV6-5 combines with J gene TRBJ1-5; tentatively, D is TRBD1 (6 bases). Germline V gene lookup returns CDR1 MNHEY and CDR2 SVGAGI. Trimming stripped 3 bases from V and 5 bases from J, with 17 bases between. The CDR3 sequence is 16 residues long. For the CDR3, the DNA is TGTGCCAGCAGTTATCATCAGCCCGCAGGGGATCAGCCCCAGCATTTT. Protein sequence: CASSYHQPAGDQPQHF.

The chain couples TRBV5-1 to TRBJ2-5, with a tentative D call TRBD2 (7 bases). The germline V gene encodes CDR1 SGHRS and CDR2 YFSETQ. Deletions cut 0 bases from V and 3 bases from J, with 12 bases between. The CDR3 has 15 amino acids. The CDR3 DNA reads as TGCGCCAGCAGCTTGGCCGCGGGGGCGGAAGAGACCCAGTACTTC. Its translation is CASSLAAGAEETQYF. The full variable domain, with the rest looked up from reference TRBV5-1 and TRBJ2-5, is KAGVTQTPRYLIKTRGQQVTLSCSPISGHRSVSWYQQTPGQGLQFLFEYFSETQRNKGNFPGRFSGRQFSNSRSEMNVSTLELGDSALYLCASSLAAGAEETQYFGPGTRLLVL.

This clone was detected only once. The chain combines TRBV5-1 with TRBJ2-5; D call uncertain. The V end lost 3 bases, the J end lost 2 bases, and 11 bases lay between the germline ends. CDR3 length: 14 residues. Germline loops: CDR1 SGHRS, CDR2 YFSETQ. The CDR3, as DNA: TGCGCCAGCAGCTCCGTTCCCAATCAAGAGACCCAGTACTTC. This translates into CASSSVPNQETQYF.

In nucleotides, the CDR3 is TGTGCCAGTAGTATAATGGGACTAGCGGGAGAGACCCAGTACTTC. It specifies CASSIMGLAGETQYF. V gene TRBV19 combines with J gene TRBJ2-5, with 12 bases identical to TRBD2. V lost 2 bases, J lost 4 bases, and 2 bases stayed unmatched. Germline V CDR1 and CDR2: LNHDA, SQIVND (reference sequence). The CDR3 loop spans 15 amino acids.

The chain links TRBV5-1 to TRBJ2-2, with TRBD1 matching over 9 bases. Germline CDR1 and CDR2: SGHRS and YFSETQ. The CDR3 consists of 15 residues. With 3 bases clipped from V and 4 bases from J, the junction kept 4 bases outside the gene matches. The CDR3 sequence is CASSWGQGLTGELFF. In nucleotides, the CDR3 is TGCGCCAGCAGCTGGGGACAGGGACTCACCGGGGAGCTGTTTTTT.

The genes are TRBV7-9 and TRBJ2-2; tentative D call: TRBD2 (5 bases). Trimming removed 6 bases from V and 2 bases from J, with 13 bases in between. The CDR3 runs to 15 residues. Germline V gene sequence: CDR1 SEHNR, CDR2 FQNEAQ (reference sequence). The DNA of the CDR3 is TGTGCCAGCAGGAAGGGCGAGGGTAACACCGGGGAGCTGTTTTTT. It translates to CASRKGEGNTGELFF. Filled out from reference TRBV7-9 and TRBJ2-2, the complete variable domain reads DTGVSQNPRHKITKRGQNVTFRCDPISEHNRLYWYRQTLGQGPEFLTYFQNEAQLEKSRLLSDRFSAERPKGSFSTLEIQRTEQGDSAMYLCASRKGEGNTGELFFGEGSRLTVL.

The CDR3 region has the DNA TGTGCCAGCAGCCCCTCTGGAACAGGGGGTACGATAGATACGCAGTATTTT. It is translated as CASSPSGTGGTIDTQYF. The chain couples TRBV9 to TRBJ2-3, with 8 bases aligning to TRBD1. With V trimmed by 4 bases and J by 5 bases, 15 bases remained unmatched. The CDR3 contains 17 residues. Looked up from germline, CDR1 is SGDLS and CDR2 is YYNGEE.

In this sample, this clone turned up once. This rearrangement joins TRBV5-4 to TRBJ1-1; D perhaps matches TRBD1 (6 bases). The CDR3 runs 14 residues. Germline CDR1 SGHNT, CDR2 YYREEE (reference sequence). Trimming took 4 bases from V and 3 from J, leaving 13 bases between them. CDR3 nucleotide sequence: TGTGCCAGCAGCACCACCTCAGGGGACACTGAAGCTTTCTTT. This translates into CASSTTSGDTEAFF.

The genes are TRBV18 and TRBJ2-5, with 11 bases that match TRBD1. Per germline, CDR1 KGHSH and CDR2 LQKENI. The trim removed 7 bases at V and 5 bases at J, leaving 15 bases unmatched. The CDR3 runs to 17 residues. The DNA of the CDR3 is TGTGCCAGCTTTGACCGGGACAGGGGGTTGTTGACGGAGACCCAGTACTTC. Protein: CASFDRDRGLLTETQYF. Full variable domain (remainder filled in from reference TRBV18 and TRBJ2-5): NAGVMQNPRHLVRRRGQEARLRCSPMKGHSHVYWYRQLPEEGLKFMVYLQKENIIDESGMPKERFSAEFPKEGPSILRIQQVVRGDSAAYFCASFDRDRGLLTETQYFGPGTRLLVL.

The chain couples TRBV5-1 to TRBJ1-1; no firm D call. The length of the CDR3 is 15 residues. V gave up 5 bases and J gave up 5 bases, with 19 bases separating them. Per the germline V gene, CDR1 is SGHRS and CDR2 is YFSETQ. The CDR3 loop reads CASRLSVGRATEAFF. The CDR3 DNA sequence: TGCGCCAGCAGGTTGTCGGTCGGAAGGGCAACTGAAGCTTTCTTT.

This CDR3 is CASSLVSVSGNTIYF. CDR3 DNA: TGTGCCAGCAGCTTGGTTTCAGTCTCTGGAAACACCATATATTTT. J is TRBJ1-3 and V is TRBV5-8; no firm D call. CDR1 and CDR2 from the germline V gene are SGHTS and YDEGEE. Trimming took 0 bases from V and 0 from J, leaving 7 bases between them. The CDR3 sequence is 15 residues long.